The entry that follows covers one TCR beta chain sequence. Its antigen is undetermined. Data came from immunoSEQ multiplex PCR; TCRdb stores just in-frame clones and leaves some out. This table holds some 4,000 clones, around 75% found once. CDR3 length: 15 amino acids. V was pared by 0 bases and J by 1 base, with 1 base of the junction left unmatched. Per germline, CDR1 SGDLS and CDR2 YYNGEE. The sample belongs to a study of radiation and T cells in renal cell carcinoma. Treatment given: treatment-naive control, cytoreductive nephrectomy. General study results and limits: Irradiated tumors held more dominant CDR3 motifs than control tumors. Irradiated tumors had higher TCR clonality than control tumors.

This chain joins TRBV9 and TRBJ2-7; 10 positions match TRBD2. The TCR comes from a man aged 45-65 years with renal cell carcinoma. The source material was tumor tissue, sampled from a patient whose treatment was nephrectomy without radiotherapy. CDR3 nucleotides: TGTGCCAGCAGCGTAGGGACTAGCGGATCCTACGAGCAGTACTTC. This codes for CASSVGTSGSYEQYF.